This entry lists 3 T cell receptor beta chains sequenced from one sample in a study of response to subunit inactivated influenza vaccine. From the RT-PCR reads, TCRdb called clonotypes with MiXCR, one entry per CDR3 protein. The data hold 710,000 or so distinct CDR3 sequences, with 15% to 17% observed a single time. Source: PBMCs from blood, taken 12 days after vaccination. The receptors stem from a man between 50 and 59 years old who received an inactivated influenza vaccine.

This clonotype has just a few counts. The gene calls are TRBV9 and TRBJ2-2; 8 bases are a match to TRBD2. The germline V gene encodes CDR1 SGDLS and CDR2 YYNGEE. The junction had 1 base not matched to a gene; V was cut back by 0 bases and J by 0 bases. This CDR3 has 16 amino acids. This CDR3 is CASSVASGSNTGELFF. CDR3 bases: TGTGCCAGCAGCGTAGCTAGCGGGTCGAACACCGGGGAGCTGTTTTTT.

This clonotype appeared a few times. The chain carries TRBV7-2 and TRBJ1-2; no clear D. CDR1 SGHTA and CDR2 FQGNSA come from the germline V gene. The length of the CDR3 is 13 residues. The V end was cut by 3 bases, the J end by 13 bases, with 18 bases between. The CDR3 reads CASSLGYRELRTF. Written as DNA, the CDR3 is TGTGCCAGCAGCTTGGGATACCGGGAGCTTCGCACCTTC.

V usage is TRBV29-1 and J usage is TRBJ2-7; TRBD2 might be the D (6 bases). CDR1 is SQVTM, CDR2 ANQGSEA, per germline. The CDR3 covers 13 residues. Trimming took off 4 bases at V and 2 bases at J, with 12 bases between the two ends. The CDR3 protein is CSVGGGQTYEQYF. DNA of the CDR3: TGCAGCGTTGGCGGAGGGCAGACCTACGAGCAGTACTTC.